What follows are 6 T cell receptor beta chains derived from one specimen sequenced in a study of blood T cell repertoires in COVID-19. Only in-frame clones appear in the TCRdb table, and some are missing; sequencing was by immunoSEQ multiplex PCR. The data show more than 150,000 clones, 80% seen once. The sequenced sample was PBMCs or T cells enriched from blood (not recorded which). Source of these receptors: a man aged 60 to 69 who had been exposed to COVID-19.

The rearrangement joins TRBV30 to TRBJ1-5, with 9 bases lining up with TRBD1. J lost 1 base, V lost 5 bases, and 0 bases had no gene match. CDR3 size: 13 residues. Germline CDR1 and CDR2: GTSNPN and SVGIG (reference sequence). In DNA form, the CDR3 reads TGTGCCTGGGGACAGGGGAGCAATCAGCCCCAGCATTTT. This codes for CAWGQGSNQPQHF.

The chain combines TRBV7-2 with TRBJ2-7, with TRBD1 matching 7 bases. CDR1 and CDR2 (germline): SGHTA, FQGNSA. V shed 2 bases, J shed 4 bases, and the junction held 5 bases outside the gene matches. This CDR3 has 14 amino acids. The CDR3 DNA reads as TGTGCCAGCAGCTTACTCAGGGGGTCGTACGAGCAGTACTTC. The encoded protein is CASSLLRGSYEQYF.

V and J are TRBV15 and TRBJ2-3; no reliable D call. The germline gives CDR1 LNHNV, CDR2 YYDKDF (reference sequence). With 3 bases removed from V and 3 bases from J, the gap between germline ends came to 10 bases. The CDR3 extends over 14 amino acids. CDR3 nucleotide sequence: TGTGCCACCAGCAGCGCATCGACAACAGATACGCAGTATTTT. It is translated as CATSSASTTDTQYF.

The rearrangement links TRBV7-9 to TRBJ1-6; TRBD1 matches 8 bases. The length of the CDR3 is 14 residues. J gave up 5 bases and V 5 bases, and 2 bases lay outside the gene matches. Per germline, CDR1 SEHNR and CDR2 FQNEAQ (reference sequence). The CDR3 DNA reads TGTGCCAGCAGCGGGACAGGAAATAATTCACCCCTCCACTTT. Translation gives CASSGTGNNSPLHF.

The V call is TRBV9, the J call TRBJ1-1; D is perhaps TRBD1 (5 bases). The germline CDR1 and CDR2 sequences are SGDLS and YYNGEE. The CDR3 consists of 14 residues. V lost 7 bases and J lost 0, with 13 bases in between. The CDR3 protein is CASAGGLMNTEAFF. CDR3 sequence (DNA): TGTGCCAGCGCCGGGGGATTAATGAACACTGAAGCTTTCTTT.

V usage is TRBV11-2 and J usage is TRBJ2-2; 15 bases align to TRBD2. The CDR3 runs 16 residues. Germline values: CDR1 SGHAT, CDR2 FQNNGV. With V trimmed by 4 bases and J by 6 bases, 3 bases remained unmatched. Here the CDR3 DNA reads TGTGCCAGCAGCTGGGGACTAGCGGGAGGTCCCGGGGAGCTGTTTTTT. Translation gives CASSWGLAGGPGELFF.